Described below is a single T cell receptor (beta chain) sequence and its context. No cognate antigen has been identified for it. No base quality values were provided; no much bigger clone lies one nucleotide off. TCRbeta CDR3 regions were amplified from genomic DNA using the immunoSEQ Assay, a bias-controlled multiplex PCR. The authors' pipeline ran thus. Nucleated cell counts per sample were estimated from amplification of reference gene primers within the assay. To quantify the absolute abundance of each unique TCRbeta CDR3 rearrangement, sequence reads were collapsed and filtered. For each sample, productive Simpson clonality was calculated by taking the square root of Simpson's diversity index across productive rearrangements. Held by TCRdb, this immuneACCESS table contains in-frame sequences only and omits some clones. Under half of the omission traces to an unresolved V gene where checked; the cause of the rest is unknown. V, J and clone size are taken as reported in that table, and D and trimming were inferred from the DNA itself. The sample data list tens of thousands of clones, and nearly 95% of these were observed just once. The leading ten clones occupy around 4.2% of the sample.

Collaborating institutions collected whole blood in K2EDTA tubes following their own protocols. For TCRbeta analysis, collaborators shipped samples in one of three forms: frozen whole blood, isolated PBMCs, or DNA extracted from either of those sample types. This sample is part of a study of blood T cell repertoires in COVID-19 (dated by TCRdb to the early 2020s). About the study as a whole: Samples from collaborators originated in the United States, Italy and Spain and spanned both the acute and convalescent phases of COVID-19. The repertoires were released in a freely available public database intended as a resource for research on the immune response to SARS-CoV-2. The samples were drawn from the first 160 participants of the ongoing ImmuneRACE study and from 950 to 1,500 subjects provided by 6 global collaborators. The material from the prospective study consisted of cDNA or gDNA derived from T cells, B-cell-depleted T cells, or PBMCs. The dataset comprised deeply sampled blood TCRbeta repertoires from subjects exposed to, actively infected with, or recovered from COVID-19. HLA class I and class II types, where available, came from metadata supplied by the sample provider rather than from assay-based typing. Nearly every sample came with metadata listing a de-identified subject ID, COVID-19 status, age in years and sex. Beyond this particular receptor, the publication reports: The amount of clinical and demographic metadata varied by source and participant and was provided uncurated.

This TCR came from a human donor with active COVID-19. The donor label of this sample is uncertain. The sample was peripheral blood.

The CDR3 region reads CASSSPGLAGGSYTDTQYF. The nucleotide sequence reads TGTGCCAGCAGTTCGCCGGGACTAGCGGGGGGGTCCTACACAGATACGCAGTATTTT. The V and J segments used are TRBV2 and TRBJ2-3; TRBD2 lines up with 16 middle nucleotides. Trimmed from V: 5 bases; trimmed from J: 2 bases; junction bases lacking a gene match: 10. CDR1 is given as SNHLY and CDR2 as FYNNEI, both from the germline V gene. From the cysteine through the phenylalanine, the CDR3 covers 19 amino acids. The kept DNA is CDR3 alone, 57 bases in frame from the first base. Here the CDR3 is joined to the reference TRBV2 and TRBJ2-3 genes, and the full variable domain is: EPEVTQTPSHQVTQMGQEVILRCVPISNHLYFYWYRQILGQKVEFLVSFYNNEISEKSEIFDDQFSVERPDGSNFTLKIRSTKLEDSAMYFCASSSPGLAGGSYTDTQYFGPGTRLTVL.